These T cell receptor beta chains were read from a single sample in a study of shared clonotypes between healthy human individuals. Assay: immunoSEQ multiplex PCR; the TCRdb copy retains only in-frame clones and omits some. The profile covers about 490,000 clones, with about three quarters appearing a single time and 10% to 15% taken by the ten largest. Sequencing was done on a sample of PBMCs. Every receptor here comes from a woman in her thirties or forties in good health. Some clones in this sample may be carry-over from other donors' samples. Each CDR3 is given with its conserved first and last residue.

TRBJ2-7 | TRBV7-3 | CASSPNRQSYEQYF
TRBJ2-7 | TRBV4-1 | CASSQTGLAGDYEQYF
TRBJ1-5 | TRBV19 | CASSIPATDGPQHF
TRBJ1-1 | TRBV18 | CASSTGGRVSEAFF
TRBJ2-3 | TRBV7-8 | CASSLAVTGGTDTQYF
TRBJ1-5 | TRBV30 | CAWATGWNQPQHF
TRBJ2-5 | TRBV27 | CASNPIRGKKETQYF
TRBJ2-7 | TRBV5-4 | CASSLKGALEQYF
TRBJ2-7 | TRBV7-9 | CASSLAGQNSYEQYF
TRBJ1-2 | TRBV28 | CASSLNRGRGGYTF
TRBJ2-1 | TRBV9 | CASSVGQGSTYNEQFF
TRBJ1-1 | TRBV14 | CASSQWGLNTEAFF
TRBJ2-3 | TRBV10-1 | CASSDLTRGDTQYF
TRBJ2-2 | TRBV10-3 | CAISSNTGELFF
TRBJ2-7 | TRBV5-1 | CASRPDVSSYEQYF